In this sample, the clone carrying this T cell receptor (beta chain) turned up many times. TCRdb recomputed calls from the 5' RACE reads with MiXCR, one row per CDR3 protein. This sample has about 720,000 distinct CDR3 sequences; over 8.5% occur once, and the top ten carry 0.75% to 1%. Germline loops: CDR1 LGHNA, CDR2 YNFKEQ. V lost 1 base, J lost 5 bases, and 15 bases lay in between. CDR3 length: 15 residues. This entry comes from a study of identical twins. This sample also appeared in a second study, on yellow fever vaccine responses in identical twins.

This chain connects TRBV4-2 to TRBJ2-7; TRBD1 is a possible D gene (6 bases). The sample was PBMCs. This receptor was identified in a woman aged 18-29 years in good health. The CDR3 DNA reads as TGTGCCAGCAGCCAAGGGGGGACAACCTCAAACGAGCAGTACTTC. This gives the protein CASSQGGTTSNEQYF.